This T cell receptor (beta chain) was profiled in a study of molecular identifiers for immune sequencing clone quantification (dated by TCRdb to about 2018). Context from the whole study: For a replicate experiment, RNA from around 20,000 or 99,000 naive CD8 T cells was divided into five aliquots, of which four were sequenced. This methods study used CD8 T cells to benchmark TCR RNA copy counting and molecular-identifier clustering-based TCR repertoire sequencing (MIDCIRS).

Beyond this particular receptor, the publication reports: When barcode sub-clustering was omitted, TCR diversity was inflated by chimeric consensus sequences, with chimeras reaching as high as 47%. Modeling estimated about three recovered TCR RNA copies per cell, compared with about 10 by digital PCR, which implies about 30% capture efficiency. The naive libraries included spiked-in Jurkat TCR RNA (approximately ten copies' worth), and this RNA is not part of the donor repertoire. Spiked-in Jurkat TCR RNA equal to a single cell's worth was reported to be detectable even within 1,100,000 naive CD8 T cells. Identical TCR molecules sharing a barcode could cause highly expanded clone sizes to be underestimated. Clones above 20 RNA copies held over 99% of molecules in CMV-specific effector cells but under 1% in naive cells.

The sample holds a few counts of this clonotype. Its binding antigen is unknown. No base qualities exist here, and no much larger clone lies one base off it. Naive CD8 T cell libraries were made from about 20,000 to 1,000,000 sorted cells using 10%, 30% or 50% of purified RNA. Naive CD8 T cells were FACS-sorted as CD8+CD4-CCR7+CD45RA+ on a BD FACSAria II into RLT Plus buffer. To test detection sensitivity, Jurkat RNA equal to 9 to 10 TCR copies was added to samples of about 20,000-1,000,000 naive CD8 T cells. CD8 T cells were enriched with RosetteSep CD8+ T Cell Enrichment Cocktail and Ficoll-Paque, followed by ACK red cell lysis. The receptor library was made with PCR. The run used a NextSeq 500. Bulk TCR libraries were prepared as previously described, using TCR primers listed in Table S5. The Qiagen AllPrep DNA/RNA kit was used to purify total RNA. Before analysis, reads from multiple sequencing runs of one library were combined. The paper's processing steps were these. Reads were retained only if the reads had an exact TCR constant sequence, and the retained reads were trimmed to 150 nt and grouped according to their 12-nt molecular barcodes. Reads within each barcode group were sub-clustered using a 15% Levenshtein threshold, and quality-weighted consensus sequences were constructed for each RNA molecule. Non-functional sequences were excluded, and lower-count sequences lying one edit away from another sequence were also excluded. Barcode sub-clusters with fewer than 20% of the maximum read count were removed, based on fitting two negative binomial distributions. In-frame beta chains were kept once TCRdb had trimmed the public reads at Q25 with fastp and called clones with MiXCR. Rows are unified per CDR3 protein, each entry keeping the most common DNA and genes. TCRdb's processing, not the study's, gives the V and J calls here. Here the sample has about 330,000 distinct CDR3 sequences; under 25% occur a single time. The ten most abundant clones make up roughly 0.7% of the sample.

After removal of 5 bases from V and 3 bases from J, the junction retains 14 bases not matched to a gene. In the germline V gene (reference sequence), CDR1 corresponds to SEHNR and CDR2 to FQNEAQ. The CDR3 contains 17 residues, cysteine and phenylalanine counted. The DNA shown is the 51-base CDR3, in frame from base 1. This TCR derives from a human donor in good health. Some libraries in this study had Jurkat cell RNA spiked in. The sequenced sample consisted of naive CD8+ T cells from blood, with Jurkat cell RNA spiked in. What this sample's cell subset or site label stands for: FACS-sorted CD8+CD4-CCR7+CD45RA+ naive T cells. This receptor chain uses TRBV7-9 and TRBJ2-7; TRBD2 aligns with 9 central bases. The bases are TGTGCCAGCAGCCCACACAGCGGGGGGACGTCGAACTACGAGCAGTACTTC. Its amino acids are CASSPHSGGTSNYEQYF.